This is a list of T cell receptor beta chains from one sample in a study of cytomegalovirus exposure and HLA in healthy donors. Only in-frame clones appear in the TCRdb table, and some are missing; sequencing was by immunoSEQ multiplex PCR. This sample carries approximately 93,000 clones, under 85% of them seen once, and the ten largest clones take 3.3%. The sample taken for sequencing was PBMCs. All receptors come from a woman in her thirties or forties in good health and CMV-seronegative. Both conserved end residues are part of each CDR3. A D gene is named only where the DNA matches it firmly. Only part of the rows carry a size: once, few, many, or a class if the clone is expanded.

D gene: .; V gene: TRBV7-9; J gene: TRBJ2-1; clone size: .; CDR3 DNA: TGTGCCAGCAGCCTAGCAGTTAGGGGGGGGTCCTACAATGAGCAGTTCTTC; CDR3 protein: CASSLAVRGGSYNEQFF
D gene: .; V gene: TRBV5-4; J gene: TRBJ1-3; clone size: .; CDR3 DNA: TGTGCCAGCACCCCGGGGATAGATGGAAACACCATATATTTT; CDR3 protein: CASTPGIDGNTIYF
D gene: .; V gene: TRBV29-1; J gene: TRBJ2-7; clone size: .; CDR3 DNA: TGCAGCGTTGAAGGAAGGACTTCAGTAGATGGCCAGTACTTC; CDR3 protein: CSVEGRTSVDGQYF
D gene: TRBD2; V gene: TRBV19; J gene: TRBJ2-1; clone size: .; CDR3 DNA: TGTGCCAGTAGTATAGAGGGAGAAGGCGGGAGGGCTAATTACCGTCACAATGAGCAGTTCTTC; CDR3 protein: CASSIEGEGGRANYRHNEQFF
D gene: TRBD2; V gene: TRBV5-1; J gene: TRBJ2-1; clone size: .; CDR3 DNA: TGCGCCAGCAGCTTGGCTCTAGCGGGAGCCGATCATGAGCAGTTCTTC; CDR3 protein: CASSLALAGADHEQFF
D gene: .; V gene: TRBV15; J gene: TRBJ2-3; clone size: once; CDR3 DNA: TGTGCCACCAGCAGAGATCGAGAGACAGATACGCAGTATTTT; CDR3 protein: CATSRDRETDTQYF
D gene: .; V gene: TRBV27; J gene: TRBJ1-2; clone size: .; CDR3 DNA: TGTGCCAGCAGTTCCCAACCGGGTCCGGACTACACCTTC; CDR3 protein: CASSSQPGPDYTF
D gene: .; V gene: TRBV5-6; J gene: TRBJ2-5; clone size: .; CDR3 DNA: TGTGCCAGCAGCTTGTCTGGGCAGGGGGGTGAGACCCAGTACTTC; CDR3 protein: CASSLSGQGGETQYF
D gene: .; V gene: TRBV4-3; J gene: TRBJ1-1; clone size: .; CDR3 DNA: TGCGCCAGCAGCCAGGGCACCCTCGGCACTGAAGCTTTCTTT; CDR3 protein: CASSQGTLGTEAFF
D gene: TRBD1; V gene: TRBV6-6; J gene: TRBJ1-2; clone size: .; CDR3 DNA: TGTGCCAGCAGTTCAGTGGGACAGGGCTTCTTTATCTACACCTTC; CDR3 protein: CASSSVGQGFFIYTF
D gene: .; V gene: TRBV25-1; J gene: TRBJ1-2; clone size: .; CDR3 DNA: TGTGCCAGCACTGAACAGGGTTTAGATGGCTACACCTTC; CDR3 protein: CASTEQGLDGYTF
D gene: .; V gene: TRBV1; J gene: TRBJ1-1; clone size: .; CDR3 DNA: TGCACCAGCAGCCAAGATAGTAAGAGAACTGAAGCTTTCTTT; CDR3 protein: CTSSQDSKRTEAFF
D gene: .; V gene: TRBV6-5; J gene: TRBJ2-5; clone size: .; CDR3 DNA: TGTGCCAGCAGTTACAGCCTGTTACAAGAGACCCAGTACTTC; CDR3 protein: CASSYSLLQETQYF
D gene: .; V gene: TRBV30; J gene: TRBJ2-7; clone size: .; CDR3 DNA: TGTGCCTGGAGGAAGACAGGTTTCTCCTACGAGCAGTACTTC; CDR3 protein: CAWRKTGFSYEQYF
D gene: .; V gene: TRBV29-1; J gene: TRBJ2-7; clone size: .; CDR3 DNA: TGCAGCGTTGGACATTCCTGCGAGCAGTACTTC; CDR3 protein: CSVGHSCEQYF
D gene: TRBD2; V gene: TRBV6-1; J gene: TRBJ2-7; clone size: medium-sized; CDR3 DNA: TGTGCCAGCAGTGAAAGGTCTAGCGGGTCCTACGAGCAGTACTTC; CDR3 protein: CASSERSSGSYEQYF